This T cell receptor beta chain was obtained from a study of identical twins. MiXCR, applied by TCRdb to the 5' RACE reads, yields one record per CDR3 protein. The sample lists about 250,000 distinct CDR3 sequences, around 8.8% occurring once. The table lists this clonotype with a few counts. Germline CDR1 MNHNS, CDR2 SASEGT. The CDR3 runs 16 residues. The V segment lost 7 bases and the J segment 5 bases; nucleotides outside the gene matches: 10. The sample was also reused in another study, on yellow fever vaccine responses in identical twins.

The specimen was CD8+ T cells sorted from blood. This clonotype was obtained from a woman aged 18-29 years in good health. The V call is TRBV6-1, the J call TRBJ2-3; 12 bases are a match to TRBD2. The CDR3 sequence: CASIQLAGGTQDTQYF. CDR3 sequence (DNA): TGTGCCAGCATACAACTAGCGGGGGGAACCCAAGATACGCAGTATTTT.